This T cell receptor beta chain was found in a study of blood T cells in healthy people across ages. Study-level background: The capture of about one barcoded beta molecule per two T cells was achieved by template switching.

Study observations and caveats: A roughly linear age-dependent decrease characterized TCR beta diversity per million T cells.

CDR1 is MNHEY, CDR2 SVGAGI, per germline. The CDR3 is 15 residues long. Trimming stripped 0 bases from V and 5 bases from J, with 13 bases between. On this clonotype: What it binds is not known.

Together with a sample-barcoded 5' primer, a J-beta primer mix was included in a second PCR lasting about 7 to 12 cycles. From each sample, at least 2.5 million paired-end reads containing CDR3 were obtained. TCRdb analysed the 5' RACE reads with MiXCR anew, one entry per CDR3 protein. The sample carries about 800,000 distinct CDR3 sequences, 55% to 75% recorded once. The sequenced sample was blood. This clonotype was sampled from a young man in good health. The chain joins TRBV6-5 to TRBJ2-5; tentatively, D is TRBD2 (5 bases). As DNA, the CDR3 is TGTGCCAGCAGTTACTCGAGTGGGCGGAGGGAGACCCAGTACTTC. Its protein product is CASSYSSGRRETQYF.